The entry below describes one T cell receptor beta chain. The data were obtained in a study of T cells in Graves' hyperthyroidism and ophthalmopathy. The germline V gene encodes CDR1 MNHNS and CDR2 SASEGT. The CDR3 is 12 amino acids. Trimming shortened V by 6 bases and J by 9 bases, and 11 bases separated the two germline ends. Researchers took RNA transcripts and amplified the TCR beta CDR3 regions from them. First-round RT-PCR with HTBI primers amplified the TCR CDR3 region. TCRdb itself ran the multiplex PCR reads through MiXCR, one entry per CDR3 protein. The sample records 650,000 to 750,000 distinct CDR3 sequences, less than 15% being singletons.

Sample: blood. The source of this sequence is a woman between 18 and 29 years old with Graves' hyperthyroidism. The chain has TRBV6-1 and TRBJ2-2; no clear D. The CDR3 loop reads CASSLESRELFF. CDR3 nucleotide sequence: TGTGCCAGCAGCCTAGAGAGTAGGGAGCTGTTTTTT.